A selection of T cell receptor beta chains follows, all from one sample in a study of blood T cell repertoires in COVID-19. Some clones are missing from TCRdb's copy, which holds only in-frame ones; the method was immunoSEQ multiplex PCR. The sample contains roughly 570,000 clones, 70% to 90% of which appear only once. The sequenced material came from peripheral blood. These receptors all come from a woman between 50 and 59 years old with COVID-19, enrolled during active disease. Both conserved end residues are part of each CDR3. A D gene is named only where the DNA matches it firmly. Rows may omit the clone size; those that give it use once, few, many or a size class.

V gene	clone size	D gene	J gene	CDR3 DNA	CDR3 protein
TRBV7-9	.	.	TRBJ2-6	TGTGCCACCCCAAATCCCAGGGCTGGGGCCAACGTCCTGACTTTC	CATPNPRAGANVLTF
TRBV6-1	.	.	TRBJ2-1	TGTGCCAGCAGTGAAGCCCGAGGGGGAAACGCTCCCCCTGAGCAGTTCTTC	CASSEARGGNAPPEQFF
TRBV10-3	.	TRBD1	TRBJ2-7	TGTGCCATTACCCGGGACAGTGACTACGAGCAGTACTTC	CAITRDSDYEQYF
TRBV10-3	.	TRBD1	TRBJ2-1	TGTGCCATCAGTGAGGGAGACAGGGCCTCCTACAATGAGCAGTTCTTC	CAISEGDRASYNEQFF
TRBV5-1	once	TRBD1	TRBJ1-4	TGCGCCAGCAGCTTGACGGGACAGGGTGGCGTGGGCGAAAAACTGTTTTTT	CASSLTGQGGVGEKLFF
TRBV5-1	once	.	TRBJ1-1	TGCGCCAGCCGAACTACGGCCCTGAACACTGAAGCTTTCTTT	CASRTTALNTEAFF
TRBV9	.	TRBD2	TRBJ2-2	TGTGCCAGCAGCGTCCCACAGGAGCGGGGCGCCGTCACCGGGGAGCTGTTTTTT	CASSVPQERGAVTGELFF
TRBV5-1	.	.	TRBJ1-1	TGCGCCAGCAGCTTGGCGGGGGAGAGGTACGAAGCTTTCTTT	CASSLAGERYEAFF
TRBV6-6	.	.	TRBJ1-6	TGTGCCAGCAGTTACTCGGGCAGGGAAAATTCACCCCTCCACTTT	CASSYSGRENSPLHF
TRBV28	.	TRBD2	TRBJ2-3	TGTGCCAGCAGTCTCCAAGGTCCCTCGGGGGGGGCGAGCTATCATACGCAGTATTTT	CASSLQGPSGGASYHTQYF
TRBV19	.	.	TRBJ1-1	TGTGCCAGTAGCACAAACTTCGGGGGGGGCGCCAATGAAGCTTTCTTT	CASSTNFGGGANEAFF
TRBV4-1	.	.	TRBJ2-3	TGCGCCAGCAGCCAAGGTTCCATTCTCGGGACTCGTGCTAGCACAGATACGCAGTATTTT	CASSQGSILGTRASTDTQYF
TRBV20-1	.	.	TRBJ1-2	TGCAGTGCTAGTCACGGGGATAACTATGGCTACACCTTC	CSASHGDNYGYTF
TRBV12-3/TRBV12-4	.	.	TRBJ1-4	TGTGCCACCGCCTATGGAGGGGAAAAACTGTTTTTT	CATAYGGEKLFF
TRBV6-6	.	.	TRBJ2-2	TGTGCCAGCAGTTACTCACGGACAGTCACCGGGGAGCTGTTTTTT	CASSYSRTVTGELFF
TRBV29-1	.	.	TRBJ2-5	TGCAGCGTTGGACGCGCAGGGGAAGAGACCCAGTACTTC	CSVGRAGEETQYF
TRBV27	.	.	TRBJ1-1	TGTGCCAGCAGTTTAGGGAGATTGAACACTGAAGCTTTCTTT	CASSLGRLNTEAFF
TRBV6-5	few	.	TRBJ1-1	TGTGCCAGCAGGAGGGAGGGGGGAACTGAAGCTTTCTTT	CASRREGGTEAFF
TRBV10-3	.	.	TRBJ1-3	TGTGCCATCAGTATCGAGAACTCTGGAAACACCATATATTTT	CAISIENSGNTIYF
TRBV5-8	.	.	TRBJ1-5	TGTGCCAGCAGCTTGGGCAGGGAGGCCTATCAGCCCCAGCATTTT	CASSLGREAYQPQHF
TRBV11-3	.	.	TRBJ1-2	TGTGCCAGCAGCTTAGAGTCCAGGGCGAACTATGGCTACACCTTC	CASSLESRANYGYTF
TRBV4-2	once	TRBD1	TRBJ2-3	TGTGCCAGCAGCCGATCGGAGGGACAGGGCACAGATACGCAGTATTTT	CASSRSEGQGTDTQYF
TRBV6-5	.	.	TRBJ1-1	TGTGCCAGCAGATTGGAAGGGGACACTGAAGCTTTCTTT	CASRLEGDTEAFF
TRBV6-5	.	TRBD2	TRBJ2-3	TGTGCCAGCAGTCCTAGCGGGGGGCCAGATACGCAGTATTTT	CASSPSGGPDTQYF
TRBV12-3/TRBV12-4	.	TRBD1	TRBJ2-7	TGTGCCAGCACCTGGACAGGGTCCTACGAGCAGTACTTC	CASTWTGSYEQYF
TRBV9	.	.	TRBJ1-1	TGTGCCAGCAGCTTCTCATCTGGGGGCCCCGCGGGCACTGAAGCTTTCTTT	CASSFSSGGPAGTEAFF
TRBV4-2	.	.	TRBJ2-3	TGTGCCAGCAGCCAAGAGGGGACACCGCTCCGCACAGATACGCAGTATTTT	CASSQEGTPLRTDTQYF
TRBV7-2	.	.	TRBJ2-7	TGTGCCAGCAGCCCCTCGGGCTACGAGCAGTACTTC	CASSPSGYEQYF
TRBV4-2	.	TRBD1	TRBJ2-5	TGTGCCAGCAGCCAGGGAACAGGGGACACCCAAGAGACCCAGTACTTC	CASSQGTGDTQETQYF
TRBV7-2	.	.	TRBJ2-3	TGTGCCAGCAGCTTGGGCGGGTTTAGCACAGATACGCAGTATTTT	CASSLGGFSTDTQYF
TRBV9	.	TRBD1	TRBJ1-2	TGTGCCAGCAGCACCAACCGGGACAGGGGACACTATGGCTACACCTTC	CASSTNRDRGHYGYTF
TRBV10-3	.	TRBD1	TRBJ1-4	TGTGCCATCAGTGCGGGGACAGGGTTTAATGAAAAACTGTTTTTT	CAISAGTGFNEKLFF